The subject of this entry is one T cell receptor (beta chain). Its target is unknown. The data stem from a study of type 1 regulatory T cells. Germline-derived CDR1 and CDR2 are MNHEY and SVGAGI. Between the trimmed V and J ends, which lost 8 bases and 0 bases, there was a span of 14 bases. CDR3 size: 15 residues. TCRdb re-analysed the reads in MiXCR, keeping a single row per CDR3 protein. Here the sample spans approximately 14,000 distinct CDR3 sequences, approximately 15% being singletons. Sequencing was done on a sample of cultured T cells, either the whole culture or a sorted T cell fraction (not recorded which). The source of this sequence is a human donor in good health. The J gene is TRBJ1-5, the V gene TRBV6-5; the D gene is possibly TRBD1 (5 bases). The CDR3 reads CASRAPGTSNQPQHF. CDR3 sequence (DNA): TGTGCCAGCCGAGCCCCAGGGACTAGCAATCAGCCCCAGCATTTT.